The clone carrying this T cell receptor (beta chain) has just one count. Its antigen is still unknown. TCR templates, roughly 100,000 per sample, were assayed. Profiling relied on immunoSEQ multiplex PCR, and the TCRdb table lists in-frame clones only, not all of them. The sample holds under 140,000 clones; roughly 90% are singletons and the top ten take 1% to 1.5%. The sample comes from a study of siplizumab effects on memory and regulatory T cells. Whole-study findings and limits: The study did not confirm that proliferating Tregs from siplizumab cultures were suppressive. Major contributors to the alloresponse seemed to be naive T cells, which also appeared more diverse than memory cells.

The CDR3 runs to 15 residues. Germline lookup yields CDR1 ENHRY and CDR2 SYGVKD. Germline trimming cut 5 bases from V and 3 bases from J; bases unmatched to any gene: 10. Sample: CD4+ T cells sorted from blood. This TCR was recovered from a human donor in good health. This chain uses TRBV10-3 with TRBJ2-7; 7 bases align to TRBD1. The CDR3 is CAISILTGKGYEQYF. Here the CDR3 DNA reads TGTGCCATCAGTATCTTGACAGGGAAAGGCTACGAGCAGTACTTC.